This TCR beta chain originates from a study of cytotoxic CD8 clonotypes in ibrutinib-treated CLL. Produced via immunoSEQ multiplex PCR; TCRdb's table is partial and in-frame only. The profile shows 250,000 or so clones, roughly 70% of them singletons. The CDR3 runs 13 residues. Looked up from germline, CDR1 is LNHDA and CDR2 is SQIVND (reference sequence). V lost 9 bases and J lost 5, with 14 bases in between. V gene TRBV19 combines with J gene TRBJ2-1; tentatively, D is TRBD1 or TRBD2 (5 bases each). Here the sequenced sample was PBMCs, taken after 24 months of ibrutinib treatment. This TCR was sampled from a human donor with chronic lymphocytic leukemia. Written as DNA, the CDR3 is TGTGCCAGCCGGGACCTCCGGGACAATGAGCAGTTCTTC. Its translation is CASRDLRDNEQFF.